These T cell receptor beta chains were read from a single sample in a study of human T cells and chemical hapten exposure. Each CDR3 protein is one row after TCRdb ran MiXCR on the RACE reads. The sample includes approximately 350,000 distinct CDR3 sequences, roughly 6.3% of them seen just once. Specimen: whole blood, collected in connection with sensitization to the hapten diphenylcyclopropenone (DPC). All receptors derive from a woman aged 18-29 years with alopecia areata. Some clones in this sample may be carry-over from other donors' samples. CDR3s include the opening cysteine and the closing phenylalanine or tryptophan.

V gene: TRBV6-5; CDR3 protein: CASRPVGWEIIEKLFF
V gene: TRBV29-1; CDR3 protein: CSVGGTGVTGELFF
V gene: TRBV2; CDR3 protein: CASSDRGNTIYF
V gene: TRBV18; CDR3 protein: CASSPPGVAANEKLFF
V gene: TRBV7-2; CDR3 protein: CASSLGVNTQYF
V gene: TRBV9; CDR3 protein: CASSALVTGFGELFF
V gene: TRBV6-5; CDR3 protein: CASGRTATRDTQYF
V gene: TRBV14; CDR3 protein: CASSRTSGYRQGDKNIQYF
V gene: TRBV28; CDR3 protein: CASSLGHRVAEAFF
V gene: TRBV6-5; CDR3 protein: CASSPPVYRGLATEAFF
V gene: TRBV6-2/TRBV6-3; CDR3 protein: CASLQGNEQFF
V gene: TRBV7-2; CDR3 protein: CASRRAGGNSPLHF
V gene: TRBV28; CDR3 protein: CASQGASGAYEQYF
V gene: TRBV20-1; CDR3 protein: CSASGPSGGLGNEQFF
V gene: TRBV12-3/TRBV12-4; CDR3 protein: CASRQLNTEAFF
V gene: TRBV21-1; CDR3 protein: CASSNKLAGTHEQYF
V gene: TRBV7-8; CDR3 protein: CASSQGPEQFF
V gene: TRBV27; CDR3 protein: CASSPSGTNHEQYF
V gene: TRBV6-1; CDR3 protein: CASSALDSYNEQFF
V gene: TRBV6-5; CDR3 protein: CASSYSGTANSPLHF
V gene: TRBV27; CDR3 protein: CASSLRASGGFYNEQFF
V gene: TRBV4-1; CDR3 protein: CASSQDPQRGLSFPDTQYF
V gene: TRBV18; CDR3 protein: CASSPSGRGAQREGSTDTQYF
V gene: TRBV14; CDR3 protein: CASSQVGSGTDTQYF
V gene: TRBV28; CDR3 protein: CASSWVGTNYEQYF
V gene: TRBV7-9; CDR3 protein: CASSLGGARPDIQYF
V gene: TRBV6-5; CDR3 protein: CASRSLLTGEYGYTF
V gene: TRBV3-1; CDR3 protein: CASSRGLAREQYF
V gene: TRBV4-3; CDR3 protein: CARRVCNPSGNTIYF
V gene: TRBV20-1; CDR3 protein: CSARTASFSEAFF
V gene: TRBV6-2/TRBV6-3; CDR3 protein: CASSRTGGFYGYTF
V gene: TRBV6-5; CDR3 protein: CASSYGAGEMRDTDTQYF
V gene: TRBV29-1; CDR3 protein: CSVGGTGSDTQYF
V gene: TRBV12-5; CDR3 protein: CASGPSSRPDTQYF
V gene: TRBV5-1; CDR3 protein: CASSFDLTEAFF
V gene: TRBV4-3; CDR3 protein: CASSQDRLTLWEQFF
V gene: TRBV20-1; CDR3 protein: CSAPAAELDNEKLFF
V gene: TRBV6-2/TRBV6-3; CDR3 protein: CASSYPAGGSTDTQYF
V gene: TRBV5-4; CDR3 protein: CASSLPGQHSPLHF
V gene: TRBV7-8; CDR3 protein: CAGSTESTGELFF
V gene: TRBV7-9; CDR3 protein: CASSLYGYTF